The 2 T cell receptor beta chains below all came from one sample that was sequenced in a study of T cell responses to AZD1222 COVID-19 vaccine. Generated by immunoSEQ multiplex PCR, the TCRdb table keeps only in-frame clones and is missing some. The sample has 90,000 or so clones; around 85% are singletons. The input for sequencing was peripheral blood, taken on day 0 of AZD1222 vaccination. The receptors derive from an adult in good health.

The rearrangement links TRBV24-1 to TRBJ2-1; 10 positions match TRBD2. The CDR3 totals 16 residues. CDR1 is KGHDR and CDR2 is SFDVKD in the germline V gene. V lost 5 bases, J lost 3 bases, and 6 bases stayed unmatched. The CDR3 region has the DNA TGTGCCACCAGTGGAAGCTCTAGCGGGGGCTACAATGAGCAGTTCTTC. Its protein is CATSGSSSGGYNEQFF.

The chain is built from TRBV6-2 or TRBV6-3 and TRBJ2-2; no definite D call. This CDR3 is 15 amino acids long. Germline CDR1 is MNHEY and CDR2 is SVGEGT. The germline V and J ends were trimmed by 5 bases and 2 bases, with 12 bases remaining between them. CDR3 protein: CASSVDPANTGELFF. The CDR3 DNA is TGTGCCAGCAGTGTCGATCCCGCCAACACCGGGGAGCTGTTTTTT.